A selection of T cell receptor beta chains follows, all from one sample in a study of cytomegalovirus exposure and HLA in healthy donors. Method: immunoSEQ multiplex PCR; TCRdb's copy keeps in-frame clones and lacks some. The table lists under 95,000 clones, roughly 80% of them singletons. The source material was PBMCs. These TCRs come from a man aged 40-49 years in good health and CMV-seronegative. Both conserved end residues are part of each CDR3. The D gene is left open where the match is weak. Part of the rows lack a size; the others show once, few, many or a class for expanded clones.

abundance | j_gene | d_gene | v_gene | CDR3nt | CDR3aa
once | TRBJ2-1 | - | TRBV5-1 | TGCGCCAGCAGCTACGGACAAGGTGGCAATGAGCAGTTCTTC | CASSYGQGGNEQFF
- | TRBJ2-1 | TRBD1 | TRBV7-8 | TGTGCCAGCAGCCAGAGACAGGGTTGGGCGGGCTCCTACAATGAGCAGTTCTTC | CASSQRQGWAGSYNEQFF
- | TRBJ1-4 | - | TRBV27 | TGTGCCAGCAGTTCGCCCCTCCGGAATGAAAAACTGTTTTTT | CASSSPLRNEKLFF
- | TRBJ1-4 | - | TRBV29-1 | TGCAGCGCTTCTAATGAAAAACTGTTTTTT | CSASNEKLFF
- | TRBJ2-3 | TRBD1 | TRBV6-6 | TGTGCCAGCAGTTACGGGACAGTGACAGATACGCAGTATTTT | CASSYGTVTDTQYF
- | TRBJ2-7 | - | TRBV4-1 | TGCGCCAGCAGCCAAGATGGGGCAGGGGCCCAATTGCCAGAGCAGTACTTC | CASSQDGAGAQLPEQYF
- | TRBJ1-3 | - | TRBV4-1 | TGCGCCAGCAGCAATATCAGGGAAGTTGGAAACACCATATATTTT | CASSNIREVGNTIYF
few | TRBJ1-4 | TRBD1 | TRBV5-8 | TGTGCCAGCAGCTTGTGGGACAGGGAGGGAAAACTGTTTTTT | CASSLWDREGKLFF
few | TRBJ2-1 | - | TRBV28 | TGTGCCAGCAGTCGTGAACACTCGGGCTCCTACAATGAGCAGTTCTTC | CASSREHSGSYNEQFF
once | TRBJ2-7 | - | TRBV5-1 | TGCGCCAGCAGCTTGTTGGAGACAGGCTCCTACGAGCAGTACTTC | CASSLLETGSYEQYF
- | TRBJ2-1 | TRBD2 | TRBV29-1 | TGCAGCGTCCCCCCGAGCGGGGCAGGCAATGAGCAGTTCTTC | CSVPPSGAGNEQFF
- | TRBJ2-2 | - | TRBV2 | TGTGCCAGCAGTGAAAGAGGGATCAGCGGGGAGCTGTTTTTT | CASSERGISGELFF
once | TRBJ2-5 | - | TRBV5-1 | TGCGCCAGCAGCATGACGGACGGACCGGGGGAGCAGTACTTC | CASSMTDGPGEQYF
few | TRBJ2-7 | - | TRBV5-4 | TGTGCCAGCAGCTTGTCAAGCTCCTACGAGCAGTACTTC | CASSLSSSYEQYF
- | TRBJ1-1 | TRBD1 | TRBV30 | TGTGCCGGGGGACAGGGGGGCACTGAAGCTTTCTTT | CAGGQGGTEAFF
- | TRBJ1-5 | - | TRBV7-8 | TGTGCCAGCAGCTTAGCGCGGGAACAGCACAATCAGCCCCAGCATTTT | CASSLAREQHNQPQHF
- | TRBJ2-3 | TRBD1 | TRBV7-9 | TGTGCCAGCAGCTTAGCGACAGGGGGGTTGGATACGCAGTATTTT | CASSLATGGLDTQYF
- | TRBJ2-7 | - | TRBV11-1 | TGTGCCAGCGCCCTCCTAAGGCAGGGGAACCCCTACGAGCAGTACTTC | CASALLRQGNPYEQYF
- | TRBJ2-7 | - | TRBV5-1 | TGCGCCAGCAGCTTGGAATTACAGCCTACCTACGAGCAGTACTTC | CASSLELQPTYEQYF
- | TRBJ1-3 | - | TRBV6-1 | TGTGCCAGCAGTGAACTATGGGGAGGGTCTGGAAACACCATATATTTT | CASSELWGGSGNTIYF
few | TRBJ1-1 | - | TRBV4-1 | TGCGCCAGCAGCCACCCCAAAGACTTCTCGAGCACTGAAGCTTTCTTT | CASSHPKDFSSTEAFF
- | TRBJ1-2 | - | TRBV11-2 | TGTGCCAGCAGCTTAGATCGGGATACGGATTCAGGTTGGGGCTACACCTTC | CASSLDRDTDSGWGYTF
- | TRBJ2-7 | TRBD1 | TRBV27 | TGTGCCAGCAGTTTATCGTGGACAGGGGGCGAAAAGCGTTTC | CASSLSWTGGEKRF
- | TRBJ2-5 | - | TRBV5-1 | TGCGCCAGCAGCTTCGGTGTGGAGACCCAGTACTTC | CASSFGVETQYF
- | TRBJ1-2 | - | TRBV10-2 | TGCGCCAGCAGATCGGACATGAACTATGGCTACACCTTC | CASRSDMNYGYTF
- | TRBJ2-3 | - | TRBV5-1 | TGCGCCAGCAGCTTCTCCAGGGCCCCAGATACGCAGTATTTT | CASSFSRAPDTQYF
few | TRBJ1-4 | TRBD1 | TRBV29-1 | TGCAGCGTGGCGGGACAGCTAAATGAAAAACTGTTTTTT | CSVAGQLNEKLFF
- | TRBJ2-5 | - | TRBV28 | TGTGCCAGCAGCCCCCTTGGCGGGTCAGAGACCCAGTACTTC | CASSPLGGSETQYF
- | TRBJ1-2 | TRBD1 | TRBV2 | TGTGCCAGCAGTAGGGACAGCTCCTATGGCTACACCTTC | CASSRDSSYGYTF
- | TRBJ1-3 | - | TRBV7-9 | TGTGCCAGCAGCTTAGCGTTGGGGAGAGGAAACACCATATATTTT | CASSLALGRGNTIYF
- | TRBJ2-1 | - | TRBV9 | TGTGCCAGCAGCGCCTCTAGTGCGTCCTACAATGAGCAGTTCTTC | CASSASSASYNEQFF
- | TRBJ1-5 | - | TRBV27 | TGTGCCAGCAGTCCTCAGGGTGGAGATCAGCCCCAGCATTTT | CASSPQGGDQPQHF
once | TRBJ1-1 | TRBD1 | TRBV5-1 | TGCGCCAGCAGTTTCTCAGACAGGGGATTTCCTGAAGCTTTCTTT | CASSFSDRGFPEAFF